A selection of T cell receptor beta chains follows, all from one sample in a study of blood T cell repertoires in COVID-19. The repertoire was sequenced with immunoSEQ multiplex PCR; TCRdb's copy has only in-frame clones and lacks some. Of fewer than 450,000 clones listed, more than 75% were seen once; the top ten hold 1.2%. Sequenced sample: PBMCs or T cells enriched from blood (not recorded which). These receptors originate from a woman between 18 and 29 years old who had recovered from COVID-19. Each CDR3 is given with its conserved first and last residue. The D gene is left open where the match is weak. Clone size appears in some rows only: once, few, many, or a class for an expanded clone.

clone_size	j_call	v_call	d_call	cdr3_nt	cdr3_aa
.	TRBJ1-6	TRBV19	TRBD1	TGTGCCAGTAGTATTCAGGGGGGCAATAATTCACCCCTCCACTTT	CASSIQGGNNSPLHF
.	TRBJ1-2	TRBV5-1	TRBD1	TGCGCCAGCAGCTTGGAGGGGGGACAGTACTATGGCTACACCTTC	CASSLEGGQYYGYTF
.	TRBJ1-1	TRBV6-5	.	TGTGCCAGCAGTCAACTGATGAACACTGAAGCTTTCTTT	CASSQLMNTEAFF
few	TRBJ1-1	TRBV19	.	TGTGCCAGTAGTATAGGGCCCCCCAACACTGAAGCTTTCTTT	CASSIGPPNTEAFF
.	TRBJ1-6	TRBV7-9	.	TGTGCCAGCAGCGGGAGCTCCTATAATTCACCCCTCCACTTT	CASSGSSYNSPLHF
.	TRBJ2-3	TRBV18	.	TGTGCCAGCTCACCACTCGGGGGGACAAGCACAGATACGCAGTATTTT	CASSPLGGTSTDTQYF
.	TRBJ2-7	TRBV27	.	TGTGCCAGCAGCCCTACAGGCTACGAGCAGTACTTC	CASSPTGYEQYF
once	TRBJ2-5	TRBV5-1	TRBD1	TGCGCCAGCAGTACCCTCCCAGGAGCAGGGGGTGGAGAGACCCAGTACTTC	CASSTLPGAGGGETQYF
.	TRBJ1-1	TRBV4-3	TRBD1	TGCGCCAGCAGTCGGACGACAGGGCCGAACACTGAAGCTTTCTTT	CASSRTTGPNTEAFF
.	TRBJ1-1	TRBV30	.	TGTGCCTGCCACCGGCAGGACACTGAAGCTTTCTTT	CACHRQDTEAFF
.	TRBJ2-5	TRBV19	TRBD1	TGTGCCAGTAGCATAACTGCAGGGGGAGAAGGGACCCAGTACTTC	CASSITAGGEGTQYF
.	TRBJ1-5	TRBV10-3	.	TGTGCCATCAGTGACAGTAATCAGCCCCAGCATTTT	CAISDSNQPQHF
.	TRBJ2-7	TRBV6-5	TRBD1	TGTGCCAGCGCTTTGACAGGGAGCTCCTACGAGCAGTACTTC	CASALTGSSYEQYF
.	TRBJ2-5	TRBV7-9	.	TGTGCCAGCAGCTTAATTAGGAGGAGCCAAGAGACCCAGTACTTC	CASSLIRRSQETQYF
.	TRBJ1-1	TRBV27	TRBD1	TGTGCCAGCTGTTACATCCTGGACAGGGAAGCTTTCTTT	CASCYILDREAFF
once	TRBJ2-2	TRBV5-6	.	TGTGCCAGCAGCTTCCTGGGGGGTGGGACCACCGGGGAGCTGTTTTTT	CASSFLGGGTTGELFF
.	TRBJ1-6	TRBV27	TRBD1	TGTGCCAGCAGTCTACGGGACAGGGCAGATTCACCCCTCCACTTT	CASSLRDRADSPLHF
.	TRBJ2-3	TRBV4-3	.	TGCGCCAGCAGCCAAGATTCGGGGGGCAACACAGATACGCAGTATTTT	CASSQDSGGNTDTQYF
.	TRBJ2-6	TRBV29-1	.	TGCAGCGTTGAAGATACGGGGTATACCAACGTCCTGACTTTC	CSVEDTGYTNVLTF
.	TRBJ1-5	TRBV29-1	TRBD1	TGCAGCGTCCTCGACAGGGGAGATCAGCCCCAGCATTTT	CSVLDRGDQPQHF
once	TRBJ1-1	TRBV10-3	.	TGTGCCACCGGGGTCAAGAACACTGAAGCTTTCTTT	CATGVKNTEAFF
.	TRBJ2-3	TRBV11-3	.	TGTGCCAGCAGCTTGACAGGGACTAGCACAGATACGCAGTATTTT	CASSLTGTSTDTQYF
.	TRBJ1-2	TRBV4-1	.	TGCGCCAGCAGCGGAGAAACGGATATCTATGGCTACACCTTC	CASSGETDIYGYTF
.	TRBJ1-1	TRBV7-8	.	TGTGCCAGCAGCTATCAGCCAGGGATGAACACTGAAGCTTTCTTT	CASSYQPGMNTEAFF
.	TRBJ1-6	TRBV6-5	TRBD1	TGTGCCAGCAGTTACCAGGGGGCTCATAATTCACCCCTCCACTTT	CASSYQGAHNSPLHF
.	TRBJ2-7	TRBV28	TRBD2	TGTGCCAGCCAAACGGGGGGTAGGTACGAGCAGTACTTC	CASQTGGRYEQYF
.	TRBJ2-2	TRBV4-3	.	TGCGCCAGCAGCCAAGTAATCGGTTCCACCGGGGAGCTGTTTTTT	CASSQVIGSTGELFF
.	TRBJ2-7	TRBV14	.	TGTGCCAGCAGCCAAGGACAGGGAGGAGAGCAGTACTTC	CASSQGQGGEQYF
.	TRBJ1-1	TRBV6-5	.	TGTGCCAGCAGTCCCTCGGGAGACACTGAAGCTTTCTTT	CASSPSGDTEAFF
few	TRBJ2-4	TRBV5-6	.	TGTGCCAGCAGCTCTACGGTCCGGGCCAAAAACATTCAGTACTTC	CASSSTVRAKNIQYF
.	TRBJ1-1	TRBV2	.	TGTGCCAGCAGTGGAGGGACTTTGGGCACTGAAGCTTTCTTT	CASSGGTLGTEAFF
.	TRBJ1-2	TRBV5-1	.	TGCGCCAGCAGCTTGGCAGACATTAACTATGGCTACACCTTC	CASSLADINYGYTF
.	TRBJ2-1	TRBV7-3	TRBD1	TGTGCCAGCAGCCGGGGACAGGGGGCTCGGAATGAGCAGTTCTTC	CASSRGQGARNEQFF
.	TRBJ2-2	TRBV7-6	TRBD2	TGTGCCAGCAGCTTAACTAGCGGGGGCGTAGACACCGGGGAGCTGTTTTTT	CASSLTSGGVDTGELFF
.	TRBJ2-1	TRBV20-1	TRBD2	TGCAGTGCTAGTGAGCGGGGGCCGTACAATGAGCAGTTCTTC	CSASERGPYNEQFF
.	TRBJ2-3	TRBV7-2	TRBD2	TGTGCCAGCAGCTTACATTTTCGGGGGGGGCCGGGTATGCAGTATTTT	CASSLHFRGGPGMQYF
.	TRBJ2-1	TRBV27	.	TGTGCCAGCCAAGCCAGGACTTCCTCTACAATGAGCCAGTTCTTC	CASQARTSSTMSQFF
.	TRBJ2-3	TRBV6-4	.	TGTGCCAGCAGTGAACGGGACTCCTACACAGATACGCAGTATTTT	CASSERDSYTDTQYF
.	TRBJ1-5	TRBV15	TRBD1	TGTGCCACCAGCACATCCGGGACAGGAAGCCAGCCCCAGCATTTT	CATSTSGTGSQPQHF
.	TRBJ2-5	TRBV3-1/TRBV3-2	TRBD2	TGTGCCAGCGCATCCCTACAACTAGCGGGAGAGGAAGAGACCCAGTACTTC	CASASLQLAGEEETQYF
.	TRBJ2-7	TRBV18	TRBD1	TGTGCCAGCTCACCGGCACAGGGGGGCCCCTACGAGCAGTACTTC	CASSPAQGGPYEQYF
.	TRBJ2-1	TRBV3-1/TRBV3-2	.	TGTGCCAGCAGCCAAGCAGGGGGGAATGAGCAGTTCTTC	CASSQAGGNEQFF
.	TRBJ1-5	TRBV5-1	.	TGCGCCAGCGCATCACACAGCAATCAGCCCCAGCATTTT	CASASHSNQPQHF
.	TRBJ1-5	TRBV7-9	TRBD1	TGTGCCAGCAGCCACGACAGGGTTGCTCAGCCCCAGCATTTT	CASSHDRVAQPQHF
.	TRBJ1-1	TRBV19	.	TGTGCCAGTAGCTCGGGCGGGCTTGAAGCTTTCTTT	CASSSGGLEAFF
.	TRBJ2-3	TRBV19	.	TGTGCCAGTAGTTCTACCCAGGGTTTTAGCACAGATACGCAGTATTTT	CASSSTQGFSTDTQYF
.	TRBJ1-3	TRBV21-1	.	TGTGCCAGCAGCAAAGACGGCAGGGACAGGGCCTCCTCTGGAAACACCATATATTTT	CASSKDGRDRASSGNTIYF
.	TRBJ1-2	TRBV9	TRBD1	TGTGCCAGCAGCGTCGGGGGACAGGAGTATGGCTACACCTTC	CASSVGGQEYGYTF
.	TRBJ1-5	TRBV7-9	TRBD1	TGTGCCAGCAGCTCTACGGACAGGGGCGGACGTCAGCCCCAGCATTTT	CASSSTDRGGRQPQHF
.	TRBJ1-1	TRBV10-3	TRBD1	TGTGCCGCGACAGGGGAGATGAACACTGAAGCTTTCTTT	CAATGEMNTEAFF
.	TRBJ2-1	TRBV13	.	TGTGCCAGCAGCTTAGGCCCGGCGGGGGCTTACAATGAGCAGTTCTTC	CASSLGPAGAYNEQFF
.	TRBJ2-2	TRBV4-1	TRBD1	TGCGCCAGCAGCCAAGACCCCGGGACAGGGTCAACCGGGGAGCTGTTTTTT	CASSQDPGTGSTGELFF
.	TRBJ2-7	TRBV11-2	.	TGTGCCAGCAGCTTATTGCAGGGGCGGAACGAGCAGTACTTC	CASSLLQGRNEQYF